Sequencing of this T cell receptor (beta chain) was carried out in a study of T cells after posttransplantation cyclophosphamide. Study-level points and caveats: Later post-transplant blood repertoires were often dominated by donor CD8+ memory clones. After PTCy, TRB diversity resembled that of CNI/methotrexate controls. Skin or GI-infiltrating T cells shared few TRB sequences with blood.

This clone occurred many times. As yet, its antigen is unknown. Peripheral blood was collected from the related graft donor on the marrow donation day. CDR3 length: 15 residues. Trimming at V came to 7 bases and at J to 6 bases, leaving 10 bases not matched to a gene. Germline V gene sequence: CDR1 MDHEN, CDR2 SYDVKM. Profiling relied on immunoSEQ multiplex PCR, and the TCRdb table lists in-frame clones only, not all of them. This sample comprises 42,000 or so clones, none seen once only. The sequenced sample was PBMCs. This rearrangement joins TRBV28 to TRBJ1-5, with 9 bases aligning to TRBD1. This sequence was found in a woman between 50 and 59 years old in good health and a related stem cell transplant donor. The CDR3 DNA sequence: TGTGCCAGCATCCCGGGGAGGACAGGGGCTCAGCCCCAGCATTTT. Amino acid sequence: CASIPGRTGAQPQHF.